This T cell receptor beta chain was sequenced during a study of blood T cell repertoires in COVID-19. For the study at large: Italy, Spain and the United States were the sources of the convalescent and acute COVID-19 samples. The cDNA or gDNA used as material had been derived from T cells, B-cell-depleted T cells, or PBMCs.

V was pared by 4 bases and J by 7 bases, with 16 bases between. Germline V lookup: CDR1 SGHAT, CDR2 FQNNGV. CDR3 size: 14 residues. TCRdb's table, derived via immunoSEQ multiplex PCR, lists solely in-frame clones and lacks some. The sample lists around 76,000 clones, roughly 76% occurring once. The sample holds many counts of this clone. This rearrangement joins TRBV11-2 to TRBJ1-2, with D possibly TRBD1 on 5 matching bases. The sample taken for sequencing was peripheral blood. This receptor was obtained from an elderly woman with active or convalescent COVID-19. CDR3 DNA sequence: TGTGCCAGCAGCTACCCTTTGGGGCTAGGTGGCTACACCTTC. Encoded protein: CASSYPLGLGGYTF.